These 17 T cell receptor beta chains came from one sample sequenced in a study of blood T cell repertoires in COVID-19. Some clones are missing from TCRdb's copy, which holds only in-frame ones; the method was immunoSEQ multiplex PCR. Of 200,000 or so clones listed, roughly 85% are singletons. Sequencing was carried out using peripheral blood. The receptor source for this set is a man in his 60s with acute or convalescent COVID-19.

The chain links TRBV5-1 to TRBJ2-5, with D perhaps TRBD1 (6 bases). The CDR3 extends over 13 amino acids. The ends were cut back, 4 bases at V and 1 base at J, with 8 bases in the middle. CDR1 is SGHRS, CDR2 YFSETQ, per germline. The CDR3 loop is CASSEGVQETQYF. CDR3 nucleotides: TGCGCCAGCAGCGAGGGGGTCCAAGAGACCCAGTACTTC.

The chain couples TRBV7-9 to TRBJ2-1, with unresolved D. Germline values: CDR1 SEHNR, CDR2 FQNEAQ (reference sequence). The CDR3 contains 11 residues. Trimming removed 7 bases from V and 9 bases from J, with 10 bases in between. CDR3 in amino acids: CASIQTAEQFF. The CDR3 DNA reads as TGTGCCAGCATACAAACCGCTGAGCAGTTCTTC.

DNA for the CDR3: TGTGCCAGCAGCCCGAGCGGGAGGGGTAACACCGGGGAGCTGTTTTTT. Translated, it gives CASSPSGRGNTGELFF. This chain uses TRBV28 with TRBJ2-2; 10 nucleotides agree with TRBD2. V lost 6 bases and J lost 2; bases outside the gene matches: 6. Germline V gene sequence: CDR1 MDHEN, CDR2 SYDVKM. This CDR3 has 16 amino acids.

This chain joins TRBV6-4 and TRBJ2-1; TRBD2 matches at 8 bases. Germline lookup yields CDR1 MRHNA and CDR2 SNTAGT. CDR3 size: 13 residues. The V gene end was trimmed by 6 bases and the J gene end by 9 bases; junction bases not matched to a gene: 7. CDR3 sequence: CASRPNLAGEQFF. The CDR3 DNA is TGTGCCAGCAGGCCAAACCTAGCGGGTGAGCAGTTCTTC.

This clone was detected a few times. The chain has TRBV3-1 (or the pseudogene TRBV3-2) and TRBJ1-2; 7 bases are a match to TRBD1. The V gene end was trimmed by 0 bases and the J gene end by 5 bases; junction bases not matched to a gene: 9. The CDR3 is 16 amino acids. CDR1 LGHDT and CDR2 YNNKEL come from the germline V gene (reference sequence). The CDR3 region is CASSQDWTGDYYGYTF. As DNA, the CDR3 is TGTGCCAGCAGCCAAGATTGGACAGGAGATTATTATGGCTACACCTTC.

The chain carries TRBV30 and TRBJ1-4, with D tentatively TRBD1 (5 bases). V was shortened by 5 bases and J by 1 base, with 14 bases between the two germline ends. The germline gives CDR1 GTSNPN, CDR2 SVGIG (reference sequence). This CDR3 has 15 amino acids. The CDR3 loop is CAWGTRVKTNEKLFF. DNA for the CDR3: TGTGCCTGGGGGACCAGGGTTAAAACTAATGAAAAACTGTTTTTT.

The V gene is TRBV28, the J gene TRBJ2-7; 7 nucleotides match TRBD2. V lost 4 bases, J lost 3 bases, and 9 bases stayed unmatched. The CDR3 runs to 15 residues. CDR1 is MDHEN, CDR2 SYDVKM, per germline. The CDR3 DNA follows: TGTGCCAGCAGTTCGGGTATGGGACTAAACTACGAGCAGTACTTC. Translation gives CASSSGMGLNYEQYF.

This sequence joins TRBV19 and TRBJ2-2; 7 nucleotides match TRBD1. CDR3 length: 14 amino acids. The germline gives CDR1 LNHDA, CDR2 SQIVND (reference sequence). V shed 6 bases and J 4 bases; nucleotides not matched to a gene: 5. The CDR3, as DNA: TGTGCCAGTAGCCCACACAGGGGCACCGGGGAGCTGTTTTTT. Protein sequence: CASSPHRGTGELFF.

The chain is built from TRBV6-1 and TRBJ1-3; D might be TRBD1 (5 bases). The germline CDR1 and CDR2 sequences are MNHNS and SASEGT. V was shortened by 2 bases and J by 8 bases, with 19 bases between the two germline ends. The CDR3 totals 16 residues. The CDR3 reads CASSEPFWGEGYTIYF. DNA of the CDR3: TGTGCCAGCAGTGAACCTTTTTGGGGGGAAGGATACACCATATATTTT.

CDR3 in amino acids: CASSWSENYGYTF. The CDR3 region has the DNA TGTGCCAGCAGTTGGTCAGAAAACTATGGCTACACCTTC. The gene calls are TRBV28 and TRBJ1-2; no clear D. The CDR3 consists of 13 residues. Germline assignment: CDR1 MDHEN and CDR2 SYDVKM. Trimming left V 4 bases short and J 2 bases short, with 8 bases between.

CDR3 nucleotide sequence: TGTGCTAGTGGTCCTGGGACAGGGGCCACCGAAGCTTTCTTT. As protein: CASGPGTGATEAFF. The chain employs TRBV12-5 and TRBJ1-1; 10 positions agree with TRBD1. J lost 8 bases, V lost 5 bases, and 8 bases had no gene match. The germline V gene encodes CDR1 LGHNT and CDR2 FRNRAP. The CDR3 has 14 residues. Filled out from reference TRBV12-5 and TRBJ1-1, the complete variable domain reads DARVTQTPRHKVTEMGQEVTMRCQPILGHNTVFWYRQTMMQGLELLAYFRNRAPLDDSGMPKDRFSAEMPDATLATLKIQPSEPRDSAVYFCASGPGTGATEAFFGQGTRLTVV.

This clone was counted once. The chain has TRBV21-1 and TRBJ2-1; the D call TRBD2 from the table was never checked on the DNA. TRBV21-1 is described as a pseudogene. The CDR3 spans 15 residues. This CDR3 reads CASSKSLAGGDEQFF. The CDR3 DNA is TGTGCCAGCAGCAAATCCCTAGCGGGAGGGGACGAGCAGTTCTTC.

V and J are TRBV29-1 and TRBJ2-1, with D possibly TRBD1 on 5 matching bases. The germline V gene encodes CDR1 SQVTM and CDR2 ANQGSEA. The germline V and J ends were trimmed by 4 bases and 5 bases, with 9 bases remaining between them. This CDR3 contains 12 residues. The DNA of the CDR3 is TGCAGCGTTGTACGACAGAACAATGAGCAGTTCTTC. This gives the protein CSVVRQNNEQFF.

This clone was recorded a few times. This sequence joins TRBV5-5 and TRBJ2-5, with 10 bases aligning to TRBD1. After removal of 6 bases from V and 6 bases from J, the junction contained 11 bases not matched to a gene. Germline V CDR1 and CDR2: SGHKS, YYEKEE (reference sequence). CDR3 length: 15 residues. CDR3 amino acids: CASTQETGGAKTQYF. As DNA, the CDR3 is TGTGCCAGCACCCAGGAGACAGGGGGCGCGAAGACCCAGTACTTC.

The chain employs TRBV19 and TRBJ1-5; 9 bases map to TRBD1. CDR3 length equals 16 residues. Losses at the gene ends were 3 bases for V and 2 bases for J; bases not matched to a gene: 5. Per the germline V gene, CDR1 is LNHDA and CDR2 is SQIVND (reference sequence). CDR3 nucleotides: TGTGCCAGTAGTATTGTCACAGGGGGCCGCAATCAGCCCCAGCATTTT. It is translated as CASSIVTGGRNQPQHF.

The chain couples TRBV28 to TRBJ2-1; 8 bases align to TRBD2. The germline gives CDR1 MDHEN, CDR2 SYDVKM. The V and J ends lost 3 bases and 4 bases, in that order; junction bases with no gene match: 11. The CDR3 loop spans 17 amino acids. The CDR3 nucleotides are TGTGCCAGCAGTTTGAATGACGGGAGGGCCCAATACAATGAGCAGTTCTTC. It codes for CASSLNDGRAQYNEQFF.

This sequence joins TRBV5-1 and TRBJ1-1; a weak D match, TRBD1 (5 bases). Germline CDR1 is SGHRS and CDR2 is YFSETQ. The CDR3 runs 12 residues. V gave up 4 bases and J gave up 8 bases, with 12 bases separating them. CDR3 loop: CASSTGGSEAFF. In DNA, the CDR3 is TGCGCCAGCAGCACGGGGGGGAGCGAAGCTTTCTTT.